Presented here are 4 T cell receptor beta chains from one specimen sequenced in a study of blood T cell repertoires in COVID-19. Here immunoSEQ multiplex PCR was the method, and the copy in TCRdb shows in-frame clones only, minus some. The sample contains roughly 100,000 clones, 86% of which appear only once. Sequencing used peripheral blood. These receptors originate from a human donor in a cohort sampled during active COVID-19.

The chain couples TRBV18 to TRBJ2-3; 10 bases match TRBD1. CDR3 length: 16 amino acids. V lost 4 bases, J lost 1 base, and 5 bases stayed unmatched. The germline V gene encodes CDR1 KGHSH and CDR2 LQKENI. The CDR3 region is CASSRPGTGGTDTQYF. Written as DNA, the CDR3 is TGTGCCAGCTCACGACCCGGGACAGGGGGCACAGATACGCAGTATTTT.

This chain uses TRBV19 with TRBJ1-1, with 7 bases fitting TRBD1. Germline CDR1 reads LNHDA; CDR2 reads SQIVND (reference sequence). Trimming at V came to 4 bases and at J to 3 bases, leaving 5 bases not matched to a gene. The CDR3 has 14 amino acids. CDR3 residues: CASSTFGTDTEAFF. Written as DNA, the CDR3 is TGTGCCAGTAGTACTTTCGGGACAGACACTGAAGCTTTCTTT.

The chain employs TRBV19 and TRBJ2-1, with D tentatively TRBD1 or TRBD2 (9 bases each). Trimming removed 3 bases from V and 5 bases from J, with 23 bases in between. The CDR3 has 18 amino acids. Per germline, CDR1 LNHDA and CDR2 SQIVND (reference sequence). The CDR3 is CASSMDRGWTSDHNEQFF. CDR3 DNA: TGTGCCAGTAGTATGGACAGGGGCTGGACTAGCGACCACAATGAGCAGTTCTTC.

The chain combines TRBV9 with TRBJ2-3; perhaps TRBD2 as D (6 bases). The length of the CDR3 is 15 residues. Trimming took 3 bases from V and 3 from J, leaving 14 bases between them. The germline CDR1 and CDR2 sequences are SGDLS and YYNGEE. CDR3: CASSAPGTGTDTQYF. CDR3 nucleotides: TGTGCCAGCAGCGCCCCCGGGACTGGTACAGATACGCAGTATTTT.